This TCR beta chain was recorded in a study of T cells in Graves' hyperthyroidism and ophthalmopathy. Findings and limits, study-wide: Peripheral blood also featured most of the thyroid clonotypes expanded above 0.001.

Looked up from germline, CDR1 is SQVTM and CDR2 is ANQGSEA. The CDR3 totals 9 residues. V lost 4 bases and J lost 4, with 1 base in between. Graves' hyperthyroidism was deemed stable absent ophthalmopathy progression within 18 months. Researchers took RNA transcripts and amplified the TCR beta CDR3 regions from them. First-round RT-PCR targeting the TCR CDR3 was performed with the HTBI primer set. From the multiplex PCR reads, TCRdb called clonotypes with MiXCR, one entry per CDR3 protein. The profile covers about 420,000 distinct CDR3 sequences, with about an eighth appearing a single time and more than 4.5% taken by the ten largest. This clonotype was seen many times. Its antigen is unidentified.

Material: blood. This sequence joins TRBV29-1 and TRBJ2-5; D ambiguous. The TCR sequence derives from a young woman with Graves' hyperthyroidism. CDR3 in DNA: TGCAGCGTTGGAGAGACCCAGTACTTC. It is translated as CSVGETQYF. The complete variable domain, with remaining parts taken from reference TRBV29-1 and TRBJ2-5, reads SAVISQKPSRDICQRGTSLTIQCQVDSQVTMMFWYRQQPGQSLTLIATANQGSEATYESGFVIDKFPISRPNLTFSTLTVSNMSPEDSSIYLCSVGETQYFGPGTRLLVL.